The text below deals with one TCR beta chain. This record comes from a study of T cell changes during pregnancy in multiple sclerosis. Sequencing was performed with immunoSEQ multiplex PCR; in TCRdb, only in-frame clones are kept and a portion is missing. This table holds about 46,000 clones, about 91% found once. The CDR3 is 13 residues long. Deletions cut 5 bases from V and 4 bases from J, with 9 bases between. CDR1 and CDR2 from the germline V gene are SGHAT and FQDESV (reference sequence). The chain employs TRBV11-1 and TRBJ1-5, with D possibly being TRBD1 (5 bases). The sample was CD8+ T cells from peripheral blood mononuclear cells, taken after pregnancy. This clonotype was sampled from a female donor with multiple sclerosis, enrolled in a pregnancy study. The CDR3 reads CASSLDRNQPQHF. CDR3 bases: TGTGCCAGCAGCCTAGACAGAAATCAGCCCCAGCATTTT.